One sample yielded the 5 T cell receptor beta chains listed below, sequenced in a study of blood T cells in healthy people across ages. A J-beta primer mix and a sample-barcoded 5' primer were used in a second PCR of roughly 6 to 11 cycles. TCRdb redid the calling of the 5' RACE reads with MiXCR, one entry per CDR3 protein. Here the sample spans 750,000 to 1,000,000 distinct CDR3 sequences, 29% being singletons. The sample was also reused in another study, on T cells of mothers and their children.

The sample consisted of blood. These receptors all come from a woman aged 35 to 49 in good health.

On this clonotype itself: A much larger clone lies one base from this, so it may be a read error. This chain uses TRBV7-9 with TRBJ2-5, with unresolved D. V was shortened by 4 bases and J by 10 bases, with 13 bases between the two germline ends. Germline V gives CDR1 SEHNR, CDR2 FQNEAQ (reference sequence). The CDR3 is 12 residues long. This chain's CDR3 is CASSSDLRNQYF. The CDR3 bases are TGTGCCAGCAGCTCGGACCTGCGGAACCAGTACTTC.

This clonotype has a handful of counts. This chain joins TRBV5-1 and TRBJ2-7; possible D gene TRBD2, 5 bases. The germline CDR1 and CDR2 sequences are SGHRS and YFSETQ. The V end was cut by 7 bases, the J end by 2 bases, with 7 bases between. The CDR3 has 11 amino acids. CDR3 coding DNA: TGCGCCAGCTTCGGGGCCTACGAGCAGTACTTC. As protein: CASFGAYEQYF.

The chain links TRBV7-2 to TRBJ1-1; D might be TRBD1 (5 bases). Trimming removed 5 bases at V and 6 bases at J, with 19 bases between. The germline V gene encodes CDR1 SGHTA and CDR2 FQGNSA. There are 15 residues in the CDR3. For the CDR3, the DNA is TGTGCCAGCAGCCCTCGCTCTGGGGAGGGGTCTGAAGCTTTCTTT. This encodes CASSPRSGEGSEAFF. Together with reference TRBV7-2 and TRBJ1-1, the CDR3 gives the full variable domain: GAGVSQSPSNKVTEKGKDVELRCDPISGHTALYWYRQSLGQGLEFLIYFQGNSAPDKSGLPSDRFSAERTGGSVSTLTIQRTQQEDSAVYLCASSPRSGEGSEAFFGQGTRLTVV.

This clonotype turned up a few times. This chain uses TRBV7-8 with TRBJ2-2; D is uncertain. This CDR3 is 14 amino acids long. CDR1 SGHVS and CDR2 FQNEAQ come from the germline V gene. Trimming removed 1 base from V and 7 bases from J, with 10 bases in between. CDR3 amino acids: CASSLVTGHGELFF. In DNA form, the CDR3 reads TGTGCCAGCAGCTTAGTTACTGGGCACGGGGAGCTGTTTTTT.

This clonotype occurred a few times. The rearrangement links TRBV5-1 to TRBJ2-5, with unresolved D. The CDR3 length is 14 residues. Germline-derived CDR1 and CDR2 are SGHRS and YFSETQ. Trimming took off 0 bases at V and 5 bases at J, with 11 bases between the two ends. CDR3 amino acids: CASSLARQAETQYF. The CDR3 nucleotides are TGCGCCAGCAGCTTGGCCAGGCAAGCGGAGACCCAGTACTTC.